This entry describes one T cell receptor (beta chain). Antigen unknown. It was into CD45RA+ naive and CD45RA-negative memory subsets that the CD4+ cells were split. The data are from a study of shared clonotypes between healthy human individuals. Study results and limitations: Since donors were few, the genetic and exposure-history diversity represented was limited.

Germline CDR1 reads MGHRA; CDR2 reads YSYEKL. Trimming cost V 4 bases and J 1 base, with 16 bases left between them. CDR3 length equals 16 residues. Sequenced by immunoSEQ multiplex PCR; TCRdb stores in-frame clones only, minus some. The repertoire consists of fewer than 1.8 million clones, with approximately 98.5% occurring once and the leading ten covering roughly 0.35%. The chain carries TRBV4-1 and TRBJ1-2, with D tentatively TRBD1 (5 bases). The sequencing sample was made of naive CD4+ T cells sorted from blood. The subset denotes: CD45RA+ positively selected. This receptor was identified in a man aged 30-40 years in good health. The CDR3 coding sequence is TGCGCCAGCAGCCTACGGGGGGACCGCGTTAACTATGGCTACACCTTC. Its translation: CASSLRGDRVNYGYTF.